This T cell receptor (beta chain) was sequenced in a study of regulatory T cells in long-lasting Graves disease. Study at large: Persistent Graves' disease meant over 5 years of antithyroid drugs with positive TSH receptor antibodies.

Broader study findings: Persistent Graves' patients showed a TCR diversity that was lower than that of newly diagnosed ones.

Arm-PCR with iRepertoire HTBI primers amplified the CDR3 regions for these TCR beta libraries. In TCRdb, the multiplex PCR reads were re-called with MiXCR into one record per CDR3 protein. The sample carries roughly 500,000 distinct CDR3 sequences, around 21% recorded once. This sample's time point: persistent/refractory GD, antithyroid drugs over 5 years with positive TRAb. Generation of the TCR library employed RNA extracted from PBMCs. This clonotype was seen repeatedly, ten times or more. Its antigen remains unidentified. This CDR3 is 15 amino acids long. Germline lookup yields CDR1 SGHVS and CDR2 FNYEAQ. V trimming: 5 bases; J trimming: 4 bases; junction bases outside the gene matches: 3.

The chain couples TRBV7-6 to TRBJ1-4; 11 nucleotides align to TRBD1. This clonotype was sampled from a female donor with Graves disease. The sample consisted of peripheral blood mononuclear cells (PBMCs), taken when the disease was refractory, from a patient treated with antithyroid drugs. The DNA for the CDR3 is TGTGCCAGCAGCCGGACAGGGGGCAGTAATGAAAAACTGTTTTTT. It encodes CASSRTGGSNEKLFF.